Below, one T cell receptor beta chain is given with its context. This clone's antigen is unknown. Nothing much larger sits one base from this clone, and base qualities are not available. The sample originates from a study of T cells in Graves' hyperthyroidism and ophthalmopathy (dated by TCRdb to between 2018 and 2020). About the study as a whole: Peripheral blood was sampled at the time of initial diagnosis, prior to any treatment. According to the paper, TCR Vbeta CDR3 sequencing was carried out on about 140 peripheral blood samples, which came from under 50 ophthalmopathy, 70 to 80 hyperthyroidism and about 17 progressor patients. Once sampling was done, hyperthyroidism patients were given methimazole at a starting dose of 30 mg daily, whereas ophthalmopathy patients were given high-dose intravenous methylprednisolone. Prospective prediction of ophthalmopathy was tested in an independent validation cohort of about 19 hyperthyroidism patients and some 17 patients who later progressed to ophthalmopathy. Thyroid tissue and blood T-cell repertoires from roughly six Graves' hyperthyroidism patients were also compared in the study. TCR V-J signatures able to tell the groups apart were searched for in a discovery cohort of approximately 95 patients, of whom more than 40 had Graves' ophthalmopathy and 57 had stable Graves' hyperthyroidism. For training and testing, the 100 or so patients in the discovery cohort were randomly divided in a 7:3 ratio. The study at large found these results: No statistical method was used to fix the sample size in advance, and group allocation was not hidden from the investigators. Most expanded thyroid clonotypes (frequency above 0.001) were also detected in blood, suggesting blood repertoires may reflect thyroid immune responses. Ophthalmopathy was separated from stable hyperthyroidism by a 13 V-J signature model, with 85% to 90% sensitivity and about 81% specificity obtained in cross-validation and 80%/75% obtained in testing. In validation, progression to ophthalmopathy was predicted by the model with 55% to 71% sensitivity and under 85% specificity, a median of about 6 months before onset.

TCR beta CDR3 regions were amplified from RNA transcripts. The first round of RT-PCR for the TCR CDR3 was performed with the HTBI primer set and the Qiagen OneStep RT-PCR kit. A second multiplex PCR round built the libraries, followed by size selection and purification. Libraries were sequenced paired-end with 100 bp reads on an Illumina HiSeq2000. The authors' analysis ran thus. SOAPnuke was used to process the raw data, with reads discarded if the reads contained adapters or uncalled bases, had a mean Phred below 15, or lacked an exact constant-primer or identifier match. COPE v1.2.5 was used to merge the high-quality paired reads, and each unique nucleotide sequence was defined as a clonotype. MiTCR v1.1 was used to align the clonotypes against IMGT TRBV, TRBD and TRBJ reference segments. The analysis included only V-J combinations with a frequency above 0.0001, which together covered roughly 99% of the repertoires. A TCS score was defined as the ratio of F50 (clonal expansion) to E x V (chaos), with BLOSUM62-based TCRdist applied between CDR3 peptides within each V-J. Welch's t-statistics and random forest reduced around 510 V-J features to fewer than 15, which were used in a naive Bayes classifier (R e1071). TCRdb's own reprocessing of the public reads used fastp at Q25 and MiXCR and kept productive beta chains. For every CDR3 protein sequence, its rows merge into one entry that carries the most common genes and DNA. The V and J calls were determined by TCRdb, not by the authors. This sample has about 480,000 distinct CDR3 sequences in its table, and approximately 23% of those were observed once. Around 54% of the sample goes to the ten largest clones.

Ophthalmopathy patients had moderately to severely active disease, Clinical Activity Score of at least 3, NOSPECS grade of at least 4, and duration under 3 months. The study excluded patients with uncontrolled infections, other autoimmune diseases, pregnancy or lactation. Diagnoses were based on clinical symptoms, serum thyroxine and TRAb, thyroid ultrasound and orbital computed tomography. PBMCs were separated from 8 to 10 ml of fresh peripheral blood using Ficoll-Paque density gradient centrifugation. Total RNA was extracted with Trizol reagent, and quality was checked on an Agilent 2100 Bioanalyzer. Relative to germline, V is missing 0 bases and J is missing 10 bases, with 6 bases of the junction outside any gene match. Inclusive of the bounding cysteine and phenylalanine, the CDR3 is 13 residues long. Solely the CDR3 DNA is kept, with 39 bases framed from the first base. Sequences DFQATT (CDR1) and SNEGSKA (CDR2) are obtained from the germline V gene (reference sequence).

This TCR came from a woman in her 70s with Graves' ophthalmopathy. The specimen was blood. The rearranged segments are TRBV20-1 and TRBJ1-1; 9 junctional bases match TRBD1. The CDR3 reads as follows: CSARDGTGWRAFF. The nucleotide sequence reads as follows: TGCAGTGCTAGAGATGGGACAGGGTGGCGAGCTTTCTTT.